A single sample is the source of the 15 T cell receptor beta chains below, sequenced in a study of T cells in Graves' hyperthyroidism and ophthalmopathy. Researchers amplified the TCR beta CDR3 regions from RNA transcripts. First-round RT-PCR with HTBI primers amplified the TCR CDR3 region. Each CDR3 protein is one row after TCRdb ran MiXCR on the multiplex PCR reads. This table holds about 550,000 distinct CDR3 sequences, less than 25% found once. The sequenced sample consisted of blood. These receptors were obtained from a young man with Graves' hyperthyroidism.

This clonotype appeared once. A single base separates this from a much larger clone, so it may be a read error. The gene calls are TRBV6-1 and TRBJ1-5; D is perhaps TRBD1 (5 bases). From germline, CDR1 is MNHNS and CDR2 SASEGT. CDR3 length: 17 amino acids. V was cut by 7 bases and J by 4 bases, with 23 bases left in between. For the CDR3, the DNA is TGTGCCAGCACCTCTCTCCCCCGGGACCAAGTAAATCAGCCCCAGCATTTT. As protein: CASTSLPRDQVNQPQHF.

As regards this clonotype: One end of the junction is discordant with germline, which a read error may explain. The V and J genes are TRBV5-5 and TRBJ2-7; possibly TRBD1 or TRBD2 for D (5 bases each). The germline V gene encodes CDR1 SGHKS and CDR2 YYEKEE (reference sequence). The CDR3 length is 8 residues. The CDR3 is CASSPGTF. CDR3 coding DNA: TGTGCCAGCAGCCCCGGGACCTTC.

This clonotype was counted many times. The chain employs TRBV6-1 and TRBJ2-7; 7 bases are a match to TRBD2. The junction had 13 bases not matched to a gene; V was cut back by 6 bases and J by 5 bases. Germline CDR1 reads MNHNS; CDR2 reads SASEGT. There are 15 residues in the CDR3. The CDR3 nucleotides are TGTGCCAGCAGCCCGGGGGGATATCCCCTGGACGAGCAGTACTTC. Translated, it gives CASSPGGYPLDEQYF.

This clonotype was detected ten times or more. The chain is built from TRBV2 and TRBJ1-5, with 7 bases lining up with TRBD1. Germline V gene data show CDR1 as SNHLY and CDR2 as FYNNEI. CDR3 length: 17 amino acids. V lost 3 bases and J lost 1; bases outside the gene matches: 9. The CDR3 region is CASSDETGTISNQPQHF. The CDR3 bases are TGTGCCAGCAGTGACGAGACAGGGACGATCAGCAATCAGCCCCAGCATTTT.

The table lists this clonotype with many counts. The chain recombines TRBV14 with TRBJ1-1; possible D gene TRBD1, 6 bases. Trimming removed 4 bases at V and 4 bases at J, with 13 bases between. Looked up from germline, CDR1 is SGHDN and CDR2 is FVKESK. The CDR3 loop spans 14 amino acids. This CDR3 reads CASSPQGFGTEAFF. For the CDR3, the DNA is TGTGCCAGCAGCCCTCAGGGGTTCGGCACTGAAGCTTTCTTT.

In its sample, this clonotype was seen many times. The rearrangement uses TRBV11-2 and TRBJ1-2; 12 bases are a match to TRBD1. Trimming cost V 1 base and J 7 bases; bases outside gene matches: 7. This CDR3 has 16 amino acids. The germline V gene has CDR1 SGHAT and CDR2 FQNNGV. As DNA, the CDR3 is TGTGCCAGCAGCTTAGTACTGGGACAGGGGGCAGGTGGCTACACCTTC. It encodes CASSLVLGQGAGGYTF. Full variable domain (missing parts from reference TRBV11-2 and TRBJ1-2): EAGVAQSPRYKIIEKRQSVAFWCNPISGHATLYWYQQILGQGPKLLIQFQNNGVVDDSQLPKDRFSAERLKGVDSTLKIQPAKLEDSAVYLCASSLVLGQGAGGYTFGSGTRLTVV.

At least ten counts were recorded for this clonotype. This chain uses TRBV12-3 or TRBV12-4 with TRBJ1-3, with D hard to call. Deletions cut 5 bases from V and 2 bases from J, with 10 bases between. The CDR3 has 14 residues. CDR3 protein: CASSPVRTGNTIYF. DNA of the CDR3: TGTGCCAGCAGTCCAGTTCGGACTGGAAACACCATATATTTT.

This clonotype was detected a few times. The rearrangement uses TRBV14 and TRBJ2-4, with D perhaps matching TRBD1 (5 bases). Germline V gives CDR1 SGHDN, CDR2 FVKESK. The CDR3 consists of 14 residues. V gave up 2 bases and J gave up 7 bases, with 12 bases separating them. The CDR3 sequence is CASSQPGPGNIQYF. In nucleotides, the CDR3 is TGTGCCAGCAGCCAACCAGGGCCCGGGAACATTCAGTACTTC. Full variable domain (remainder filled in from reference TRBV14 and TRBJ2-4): EAGVTQFPSHSVIEKGQTVTLRCDPISGHDNLYWYRRVMGKEIKFLLHFVKESKQDESGMPNNRFLAERTGGTYSTLKVQPAELEDSGVYFCASSQPGPGNIQYFGAGTRLSVL.

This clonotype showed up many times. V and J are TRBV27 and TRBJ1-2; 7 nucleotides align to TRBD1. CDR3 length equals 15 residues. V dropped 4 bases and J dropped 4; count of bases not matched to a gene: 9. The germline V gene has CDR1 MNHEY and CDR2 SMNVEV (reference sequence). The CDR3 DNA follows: TGTGCCAGCAGTTCACGACAGGGTAATATCTATGGCTACACCTTC. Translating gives CASSSRQGNIYGYTF.

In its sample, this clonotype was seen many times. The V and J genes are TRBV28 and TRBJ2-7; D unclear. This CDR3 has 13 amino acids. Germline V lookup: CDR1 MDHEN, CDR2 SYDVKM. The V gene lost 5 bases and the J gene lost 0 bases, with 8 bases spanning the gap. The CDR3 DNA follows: TGTGCCAGCAGTCCCGCAAGCTCCTACGAGCAGTACTTC. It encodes CASSPASSYEQYF.

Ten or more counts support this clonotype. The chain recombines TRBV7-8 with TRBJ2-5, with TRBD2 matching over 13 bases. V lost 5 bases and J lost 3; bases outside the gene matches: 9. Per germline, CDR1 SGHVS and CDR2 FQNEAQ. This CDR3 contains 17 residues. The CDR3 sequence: CASSRLTSGGQEETQYF. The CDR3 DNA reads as TGTGCCAGCAGCCGACTGACTAGCGGGGGGCAGGAAGAGACCCAGTACTTC.

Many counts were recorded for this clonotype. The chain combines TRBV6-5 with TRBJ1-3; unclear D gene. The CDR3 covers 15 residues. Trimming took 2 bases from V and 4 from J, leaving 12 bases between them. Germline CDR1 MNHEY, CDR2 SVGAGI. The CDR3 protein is CASSYDPGRGNTIYF. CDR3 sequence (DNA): TGTGCCAGCAGTTACGACCCCGGGAGAGGAAACACCATATATTTT.

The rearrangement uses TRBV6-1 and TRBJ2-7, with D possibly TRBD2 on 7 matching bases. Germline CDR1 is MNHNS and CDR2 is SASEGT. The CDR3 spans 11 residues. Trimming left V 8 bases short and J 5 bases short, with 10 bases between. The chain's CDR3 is CASGGADEQYF. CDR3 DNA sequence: TGTGCCAGCGGGGGGGCCGACGAGCAGTACTTC.

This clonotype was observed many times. The DNA for the CDR3 is TGTGCCAGCAGGCCGTTATCAGGGACCCAAGCTTTCTTT. This sequence encodes CASRPLSGTQAFF. The chain couples TRBV28 to TRBJ1-1; TRBD1 might be the D (5 bases). Germline V gene data show CDR1 as MDHEN and CDR2 as SYDVKM. The CDR3 runs 13 residues. V dropped 6 bases and J dropped 9 bases, with 17 bases sitting between them.

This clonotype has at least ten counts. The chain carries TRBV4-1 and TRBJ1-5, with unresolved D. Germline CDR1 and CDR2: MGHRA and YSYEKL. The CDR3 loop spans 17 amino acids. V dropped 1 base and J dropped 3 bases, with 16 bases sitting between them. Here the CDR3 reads CASSQGRALRTNQPQHF. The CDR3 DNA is TGCGCCAGCAGCCAAGGAAGGGCCCTTCGGACCAATCAGCCCCAGCATTTT.